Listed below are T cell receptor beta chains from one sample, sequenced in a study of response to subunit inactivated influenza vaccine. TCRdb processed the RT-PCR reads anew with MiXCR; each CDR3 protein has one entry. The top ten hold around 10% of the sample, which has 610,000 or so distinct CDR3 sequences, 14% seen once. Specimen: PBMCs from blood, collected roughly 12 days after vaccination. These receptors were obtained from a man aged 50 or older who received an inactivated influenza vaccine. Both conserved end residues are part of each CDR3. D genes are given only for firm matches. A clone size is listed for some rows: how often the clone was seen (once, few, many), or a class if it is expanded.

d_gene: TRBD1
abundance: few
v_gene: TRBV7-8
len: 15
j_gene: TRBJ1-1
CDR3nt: TGTGCCAGCAGCGCGCCGACAGGGGTGAACACTGAAGCTTTCTTT
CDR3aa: CASSAPTGVNTEAFF

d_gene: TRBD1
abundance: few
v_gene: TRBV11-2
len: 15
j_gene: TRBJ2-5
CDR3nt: TGTGCCAGCAGCCAAATGACAGGGAACCAAGAGACCCAGTACTTC
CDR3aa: CASSQMTGNQETQYF

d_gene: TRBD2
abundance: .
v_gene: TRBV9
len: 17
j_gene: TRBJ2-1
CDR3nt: TGTGCCAGCAGCACCAGGACTAGCGGAAACTCCTACAATGAGCAGTTCTTC
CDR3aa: CASSTRTSGNSYNEQFF

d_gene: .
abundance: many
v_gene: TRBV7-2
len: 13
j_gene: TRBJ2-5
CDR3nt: TGTGCCAGCAGCTTCAACCGCCTAGAGACCCAGTACTTC
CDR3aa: CASSFNRLETQYF

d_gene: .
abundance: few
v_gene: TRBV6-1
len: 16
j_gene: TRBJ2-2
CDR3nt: TGTGCCAGCAGCCATGAGTGGGTCGGTCTATCCGGGGAGCTGTTTTTT
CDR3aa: CASSHEWVGLSGELFF

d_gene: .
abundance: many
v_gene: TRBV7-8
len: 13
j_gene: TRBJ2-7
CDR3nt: TGTGCCAGCAGCGCGGGACCTCTCTACGAGCAGTACTTC
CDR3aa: CASSAGPLYEQYF

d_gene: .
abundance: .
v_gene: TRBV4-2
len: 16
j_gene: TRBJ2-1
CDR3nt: TGTGCCAGCAGCCCCCTGGGTAGCGGAGCCTACAATGAGCAGTTCTTC
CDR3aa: CASSPLGSGAYNEQFF

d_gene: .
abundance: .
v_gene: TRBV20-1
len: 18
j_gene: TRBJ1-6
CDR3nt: TGCAGTGCTACCCTCGGCCATACAGGGATAGGCTATAATTCACCCCTCCACTTT
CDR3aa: CSATLGHTGIGYNSPLHF

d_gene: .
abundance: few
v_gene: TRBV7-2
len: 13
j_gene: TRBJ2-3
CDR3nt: TGTGCCAGCAGCTTATCTGGCCCCGGTACGCAGTATTTT
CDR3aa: CASSLSGPGTQYF

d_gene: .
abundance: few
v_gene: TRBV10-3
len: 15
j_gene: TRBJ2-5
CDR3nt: TGTGCCATCAGTATAGGGGACAAGATCCAAGAGACCCAGTACTTC
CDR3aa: CAISIGDKIQETQYF

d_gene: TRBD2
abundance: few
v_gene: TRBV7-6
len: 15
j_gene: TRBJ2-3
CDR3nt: TGTGCCAGCAGCTTAGAACTAGCGGATACAGATACGCAGTATTTT
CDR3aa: CASSLELADTDTQYF

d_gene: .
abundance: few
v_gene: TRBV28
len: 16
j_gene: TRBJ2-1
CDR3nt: TGTGCCAGCAGTTTAGTAGGGCGGACCAGGACGAATGAGCAGTTCTTC
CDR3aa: CASSLVGRTRTNEQFF

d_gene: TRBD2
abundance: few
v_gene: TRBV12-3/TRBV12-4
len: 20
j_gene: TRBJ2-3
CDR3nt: TGTGCCAGCAGTTCCTACCGGGGGGGAGCCTCCCGTCATGTTAGGGATACGCAGTATTTT
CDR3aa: CASSSYRGGASRHVRDTQYF

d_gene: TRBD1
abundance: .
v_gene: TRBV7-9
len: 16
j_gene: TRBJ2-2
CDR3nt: TGTGCCAGCAGCGAGGCCGGGACAGGGAACACCGGGGAGCTGTTTTTT
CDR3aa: CASSEAGTGNTGELFF

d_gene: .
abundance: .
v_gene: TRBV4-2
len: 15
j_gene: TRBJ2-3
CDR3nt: TGTGCCAGCAGCCTCTCGGAGAGACAAACAGATACGCAGTATTTT
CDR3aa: CASSLSERQTDTQYF

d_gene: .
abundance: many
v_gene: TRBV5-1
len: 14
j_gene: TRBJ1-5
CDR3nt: TGCGCCAGCAGCTTAACAGGGAAGGGTCAGCCCCAGCATTTT
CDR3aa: CASSLTGKGQPQHF

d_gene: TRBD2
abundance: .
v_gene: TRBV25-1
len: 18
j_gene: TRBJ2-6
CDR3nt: TGTGCCAGCAGAGGACTAGCGGGAGCCACCTCTGGGGCCAACGTCCTGACTTTC
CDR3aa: CASRGLAGATSGANVLTF

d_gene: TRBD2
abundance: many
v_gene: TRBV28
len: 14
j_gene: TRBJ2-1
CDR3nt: TGTGCCAGCAGTTCTAGCGGAGACTACAATGAGCAGTTCTTC
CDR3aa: CASSSSGDYNEQFF

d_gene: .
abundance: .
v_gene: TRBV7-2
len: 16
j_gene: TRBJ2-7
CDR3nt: TGTGCCAGCAGCTCTGGGATGGGACTGGGATCCTACGAGCAGTACTTC
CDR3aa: CASSSGMGLGSYEQYF

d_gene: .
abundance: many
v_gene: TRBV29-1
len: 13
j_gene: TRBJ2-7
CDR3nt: TGCAGCGTTGAAGTTTTGTCGGCGACCGAGCAGTACTTC
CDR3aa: CSVEVLSATEQYF

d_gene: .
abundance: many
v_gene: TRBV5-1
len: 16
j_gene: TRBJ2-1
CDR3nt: TGCGCCAGCAGCTTGGCCGGTCCTAGCTCCTACAATGAGCAGTTCTTC
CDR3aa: CASSLAGPSSYNEQFF

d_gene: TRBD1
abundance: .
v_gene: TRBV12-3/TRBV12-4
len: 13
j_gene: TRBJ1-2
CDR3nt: TGTGCCAGCAGTCTACGACAGGGAGGGGGCTACACCTTC
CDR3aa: CASSLRQGGGYTF

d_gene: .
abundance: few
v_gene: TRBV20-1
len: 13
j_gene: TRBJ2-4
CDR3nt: TGCAGTGCTAGAAATAGGGCCAAAAACATTCAGTACTTC
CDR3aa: CSARNRAKNIQYF

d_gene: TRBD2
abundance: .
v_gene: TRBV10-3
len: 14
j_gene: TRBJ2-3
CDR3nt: TGTGCCACCCTCAAGGCGGGGGGAATAGATACGCAGTATTTT
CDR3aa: CATLKAGGIDTQYF

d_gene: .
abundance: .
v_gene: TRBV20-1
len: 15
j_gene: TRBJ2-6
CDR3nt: TGCAGTGCTAGAGATTGGGACTCTGGGGCCAACGTCCTGACTTTC
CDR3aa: CSARDWDSGANVLTF

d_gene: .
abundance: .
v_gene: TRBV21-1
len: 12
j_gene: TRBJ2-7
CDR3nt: TGTGCCAGCAGCAAAGTTCCGGACGAGCAGTACTTC
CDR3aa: CASSKVPDEQYF

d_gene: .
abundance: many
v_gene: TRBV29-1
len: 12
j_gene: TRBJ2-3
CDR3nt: TGCAGCGTTGCCGCAGGCAGGGATACGCAGTATTTT
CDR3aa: CSVAAGRDTQYF

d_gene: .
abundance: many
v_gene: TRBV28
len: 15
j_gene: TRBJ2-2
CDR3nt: TGTGCCAGCAGTAACCTACAAGGAAACACCGGGGAGCTGTTTTTT
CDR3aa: CASSNLQGNTGELFF

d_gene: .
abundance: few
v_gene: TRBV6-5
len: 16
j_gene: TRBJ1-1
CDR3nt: TGTGCCAGCAGTTACTCCGGGGCAGGGAGGAGTTCTGAAGCTTTCTTT
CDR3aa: CASSYSGAGRSSEAFF

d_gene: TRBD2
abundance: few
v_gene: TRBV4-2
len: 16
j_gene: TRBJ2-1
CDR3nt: TGTGCCAGCAGCCAGGCCTCAGCGGGAGGGCCTAATGAGCAGTTCTTC
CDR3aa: CASSQASAGGPNEQFF

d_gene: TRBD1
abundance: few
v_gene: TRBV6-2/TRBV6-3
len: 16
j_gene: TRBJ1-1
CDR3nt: TGTGCCAGCAAATACGAGGGGGCCGGGGTGAACACTGAAGCTTTCTTT
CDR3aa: CASKYEGAGVNTEAFF

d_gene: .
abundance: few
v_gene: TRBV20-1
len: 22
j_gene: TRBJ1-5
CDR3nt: TGCAGTGCTAGAGATCCCGATTGGGACCGGGACTCTCATTATTCCAGCAATCAGCCCCAGCATTTT
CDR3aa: CSARDPDWDRDSHYSSNQPQHF

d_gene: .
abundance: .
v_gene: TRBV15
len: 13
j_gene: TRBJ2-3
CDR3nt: TGTGCCACCAGCAGAGATTTCGGGGATACGCAGTATTTT
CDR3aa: CATSRDFGDTQYF

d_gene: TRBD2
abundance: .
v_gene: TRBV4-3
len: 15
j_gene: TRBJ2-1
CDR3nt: TGCGCCAGCAGCTCTAGCGGATATTCCTACAATGAGCAGTTCTTC
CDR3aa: CASSSSGYSYNEQFF

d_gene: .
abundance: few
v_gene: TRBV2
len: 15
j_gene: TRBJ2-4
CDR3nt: TGTGCCAGCAGTGATGCGGGGCTAGCCAAAAACATTCAGTACTTC
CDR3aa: CASSDAGLAKNIQYF

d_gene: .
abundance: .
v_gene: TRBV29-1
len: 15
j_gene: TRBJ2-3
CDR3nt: TGCAGCGTTGAAACCCGGGCCGGTAGGACAGATACGCAGTATTTT
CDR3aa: CSVETRAGRTDTQYF

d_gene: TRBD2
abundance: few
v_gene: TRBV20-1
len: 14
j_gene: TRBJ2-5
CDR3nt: TGCAGTGCTAATCTAGCGGGGGTCGGGGAGACCCAGTACTTC
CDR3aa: CSANLAGVGETQYF

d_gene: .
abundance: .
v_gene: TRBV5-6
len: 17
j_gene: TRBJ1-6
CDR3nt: TGTGCCAGCAGCTTGGATAAGGGGGTTACCTATAATTCACCCCTCCACTTT
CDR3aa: CASSLDKGVTYNSPLHF

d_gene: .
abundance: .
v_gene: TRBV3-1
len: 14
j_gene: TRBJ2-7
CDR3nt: TGTGCCAGCAGCCTGGGGCGTGGCCGTTTTGGGCAGTACTTC
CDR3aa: CASSLGRGRFGQYF

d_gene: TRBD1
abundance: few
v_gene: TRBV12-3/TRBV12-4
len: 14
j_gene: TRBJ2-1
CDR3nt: TGTGCCAGCAGCCCAAGGACAGGGAACAATGAGCAGTTCTTC
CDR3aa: CASSPRTGNNEQFF

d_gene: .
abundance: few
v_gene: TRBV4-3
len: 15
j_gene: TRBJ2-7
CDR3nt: TGCGCCAGCAGCCAAGCCTTTCTTGGGGCGGACGAGCAGTACTTC
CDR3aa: CASSQAFLGADEQYF

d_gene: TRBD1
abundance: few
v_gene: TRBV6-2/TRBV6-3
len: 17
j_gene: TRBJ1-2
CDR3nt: TGTGCCAGCAGCCACCGTTTCACAGGGGGCGTTGGCTATGGCTACACCTTC
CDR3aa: CASSHRFTGGVGYGYTF

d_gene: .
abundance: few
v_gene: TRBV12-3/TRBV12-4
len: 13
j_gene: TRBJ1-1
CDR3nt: TGTGCCAGCAGCCTCATGGGGGACACTGAAGCTTTCTTT
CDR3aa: CASSLMGDTEAFF

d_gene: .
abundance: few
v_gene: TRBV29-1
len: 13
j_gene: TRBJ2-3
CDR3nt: TGCAGCGTTGTTAGACCGGCTTTAGATACGCAGTATTTT
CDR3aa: CSVVRPALDTQYF

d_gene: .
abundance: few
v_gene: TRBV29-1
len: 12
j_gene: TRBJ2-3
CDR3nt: TGCAGCGTGGCTAGCGCTACAGATACGCAGTATTTT
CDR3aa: CSVASATDTQYF

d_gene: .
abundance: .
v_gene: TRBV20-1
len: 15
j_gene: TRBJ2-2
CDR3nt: TGCAGTGCTAGGGGTCGATGGGGGAACACCGGGGAGCTGTTTTTT
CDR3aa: CSARGRWGNTGELFF

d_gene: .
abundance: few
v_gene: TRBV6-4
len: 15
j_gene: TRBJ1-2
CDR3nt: TGTGCCAGCAGTGCCGGAGGGGGACTTAACTATGGCTACACCTTC
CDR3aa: CASSAGGGLNYGYTF

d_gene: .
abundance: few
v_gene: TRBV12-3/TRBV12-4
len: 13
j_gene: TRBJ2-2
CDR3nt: TGTGCCAGCACCTCAGGGTTGCCCGGGGAGCTGTTTTTT
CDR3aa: CASTSGLPGELFF

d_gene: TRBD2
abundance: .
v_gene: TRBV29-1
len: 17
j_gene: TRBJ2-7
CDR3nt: TGCAGCGTTGCCGAGACTAGCGGGAGATCTAGTTCCTACGAGCAGTACTTC
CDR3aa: CSVAETSGRSSSYEQYF

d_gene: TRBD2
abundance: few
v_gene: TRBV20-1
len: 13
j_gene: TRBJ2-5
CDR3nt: TGCAGTGCTGGTCGGGAGGGCGGGGAGACCCAGTACTTC
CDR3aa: CSAGREGGETQYF

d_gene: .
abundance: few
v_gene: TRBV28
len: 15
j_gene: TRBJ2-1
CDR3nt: TGTGCCAGCAGTACGGTCAGGGAATTTCAGAATGAGCAGTTCTTC
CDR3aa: CASSTVREFQNEQFF

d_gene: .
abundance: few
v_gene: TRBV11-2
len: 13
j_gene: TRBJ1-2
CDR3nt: TGTGCCAGCAGCTTAGGTCCGGGTCGTGGCTACACCTTC
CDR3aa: CASSLGPGRGYTF

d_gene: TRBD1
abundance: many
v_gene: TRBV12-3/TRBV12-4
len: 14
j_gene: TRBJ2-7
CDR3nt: TGTGCCAGCAGCTTGACAGGGAGCTCCTACGAGCAGTACTTC
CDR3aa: CASSLTGSSYEQYF